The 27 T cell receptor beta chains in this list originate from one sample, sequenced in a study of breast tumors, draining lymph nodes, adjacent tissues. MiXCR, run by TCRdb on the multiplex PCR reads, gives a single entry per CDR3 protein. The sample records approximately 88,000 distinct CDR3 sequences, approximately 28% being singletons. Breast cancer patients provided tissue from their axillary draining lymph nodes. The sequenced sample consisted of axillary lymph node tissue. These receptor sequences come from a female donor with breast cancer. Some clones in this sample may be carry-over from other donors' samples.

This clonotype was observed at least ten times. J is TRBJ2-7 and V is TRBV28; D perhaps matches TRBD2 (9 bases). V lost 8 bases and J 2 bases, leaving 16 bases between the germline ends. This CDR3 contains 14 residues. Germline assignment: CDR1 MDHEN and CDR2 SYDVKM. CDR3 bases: TGTGCCAGCGGACAGGGCGGGAGGGCCTACGAGCAGTACTTC. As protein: CASGQGGRAYEQYF.

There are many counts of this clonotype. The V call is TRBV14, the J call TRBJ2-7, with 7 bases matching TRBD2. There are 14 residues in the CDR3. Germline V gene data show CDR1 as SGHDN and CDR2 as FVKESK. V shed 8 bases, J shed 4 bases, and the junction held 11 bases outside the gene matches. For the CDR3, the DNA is TGTGCCAGCCTCGCGGGAGATCGACCTTACGAGCAGTACTTC. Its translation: CASLAGDRPYEQYF.

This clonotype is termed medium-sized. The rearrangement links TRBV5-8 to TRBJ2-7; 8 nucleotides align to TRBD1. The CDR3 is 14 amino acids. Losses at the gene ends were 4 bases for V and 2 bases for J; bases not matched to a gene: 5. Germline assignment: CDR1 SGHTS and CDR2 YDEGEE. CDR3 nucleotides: TGTGCCAGCAGCCCGGGACAGGCGCCCTACGAGCAGTACTTC. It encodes CASSPGQAPYEQYF.

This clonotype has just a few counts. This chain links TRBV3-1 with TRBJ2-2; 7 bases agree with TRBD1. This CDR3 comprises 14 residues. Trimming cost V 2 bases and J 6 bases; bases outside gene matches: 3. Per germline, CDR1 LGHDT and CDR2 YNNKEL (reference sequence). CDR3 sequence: CASSQIRGSGELFF. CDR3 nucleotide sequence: TGTGCCAGCAGCCAAATCAGGGGGTCCGGGGAGCTGTTTTTT. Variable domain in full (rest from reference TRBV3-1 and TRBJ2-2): DTAVSQTPKYLVTQMGNDKSIKCEQNLGHDTMYWYKQDSKKFLKIMFSYNNKELIINETVPNRFSPKSPDKAHLNLHINSLELGDSAVYFCASSQIRGSGELFFGEGSRLTVL.

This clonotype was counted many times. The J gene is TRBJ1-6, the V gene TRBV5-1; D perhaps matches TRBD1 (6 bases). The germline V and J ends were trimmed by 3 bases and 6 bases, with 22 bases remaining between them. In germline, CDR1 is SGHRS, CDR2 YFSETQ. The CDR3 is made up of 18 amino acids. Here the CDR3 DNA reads TGCGCCAGCAGCTCGGGACACCCCGCGGCGCGTTTTAATTCACCCCTCCACTTT. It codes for CASSSGHPAARFNSPLHF. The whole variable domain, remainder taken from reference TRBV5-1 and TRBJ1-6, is KAGVTQTPRYLIKTRGQQVTLSCSPISGHRSVSWYQQTPGQGLQFLFEYFSETQRNKGNFPGRFSGRQFSNSRSEMNVSTLELGDSALYLCASSSGHPAARFNSPLHFGNGTRLTVT.

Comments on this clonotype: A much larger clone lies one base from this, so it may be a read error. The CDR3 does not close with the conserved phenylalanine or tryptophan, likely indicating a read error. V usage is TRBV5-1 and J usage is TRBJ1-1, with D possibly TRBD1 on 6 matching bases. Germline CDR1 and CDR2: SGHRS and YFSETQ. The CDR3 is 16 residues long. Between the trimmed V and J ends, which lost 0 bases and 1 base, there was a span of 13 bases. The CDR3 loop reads CASSLVAGEGNTEAFL. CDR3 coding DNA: TGCGCCAGCAGCTTGGTGGCAGGGGAGGGGAACACTGAAGCTTTCCTT.

The DNA of the CDR3 is TGTGCCAGCGAGGGACACCAGGGGAAGACCCAGTACTTC. Residues: CASEGHQGKTQYF. V and J are TRBV6-1 and TRBJ2-5; D is perhaps TRBD1 (6 bases). The CDR3 totals 13 residues. Trimming stripped 8 bases from V and 6 bases from J, with 16 bases between. Germline-derived CDR1 and CDR2 are MNHNS and SASEGT.

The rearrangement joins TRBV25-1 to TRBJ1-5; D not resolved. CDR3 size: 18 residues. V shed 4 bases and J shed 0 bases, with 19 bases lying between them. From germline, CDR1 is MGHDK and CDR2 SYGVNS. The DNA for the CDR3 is TGTGCCAGCAGTGCTAGAGATGGTGGATTCTATAGCAATCAGCCCCAGCATTTT. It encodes CASSARDGGFYSNQPQHF.

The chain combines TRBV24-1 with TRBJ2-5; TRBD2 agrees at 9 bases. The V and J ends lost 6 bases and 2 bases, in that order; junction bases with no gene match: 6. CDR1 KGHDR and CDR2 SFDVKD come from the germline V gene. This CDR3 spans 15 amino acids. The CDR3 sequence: CATSWASGDQETQYF. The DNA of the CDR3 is TGTGCCACCAGTTGGGCTAGCGGGGATCAAGAGACCCAGTACTTC.

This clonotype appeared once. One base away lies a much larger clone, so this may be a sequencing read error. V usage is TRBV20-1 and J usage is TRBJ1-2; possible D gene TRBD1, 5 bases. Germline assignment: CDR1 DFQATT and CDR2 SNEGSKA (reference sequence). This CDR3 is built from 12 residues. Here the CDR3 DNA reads TGCAGTGCTAGATGGGACGGAGAAGGCTCCACCTTC. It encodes CSARWDGEGSTF.

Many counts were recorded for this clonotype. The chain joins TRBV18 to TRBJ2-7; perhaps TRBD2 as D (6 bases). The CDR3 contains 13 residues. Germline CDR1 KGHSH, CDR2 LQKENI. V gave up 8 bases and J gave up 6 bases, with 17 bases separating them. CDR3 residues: CASAGLPGGEQYF. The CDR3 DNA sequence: TGTGCCAGCGCGGGACTCCCGGGTGGCGAGCAGTACTTC.

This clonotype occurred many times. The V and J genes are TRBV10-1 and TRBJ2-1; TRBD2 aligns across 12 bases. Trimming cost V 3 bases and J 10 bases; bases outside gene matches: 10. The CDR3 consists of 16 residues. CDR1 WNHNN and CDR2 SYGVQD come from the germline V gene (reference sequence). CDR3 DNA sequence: TGCGCCAGCAGTGAAAACAGCCGACTAGCGGGAGCCGAGCAGTTCTTC. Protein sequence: CASSENSRLAGAEQFF.

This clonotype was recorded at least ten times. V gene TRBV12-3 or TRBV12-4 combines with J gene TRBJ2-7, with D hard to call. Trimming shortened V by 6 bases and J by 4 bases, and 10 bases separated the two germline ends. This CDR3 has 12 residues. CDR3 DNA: TGTGCCAGCAGCCCAAATTCGTACGAGCAGTACTTC. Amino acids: CASSPNSYEQYF.

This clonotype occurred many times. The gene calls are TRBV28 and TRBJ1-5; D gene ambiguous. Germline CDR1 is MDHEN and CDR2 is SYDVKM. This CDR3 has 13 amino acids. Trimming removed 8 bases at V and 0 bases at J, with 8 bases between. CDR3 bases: TGTGCCAGCGCCGGTTATAGCAATCAGCCCCAGCATTTT. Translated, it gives CASAGYSNQPQHF.

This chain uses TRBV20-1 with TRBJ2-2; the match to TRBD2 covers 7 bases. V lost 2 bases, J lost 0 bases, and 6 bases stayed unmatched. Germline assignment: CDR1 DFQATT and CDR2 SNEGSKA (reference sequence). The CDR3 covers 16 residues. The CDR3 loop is CSARFGGSSNTGELFF. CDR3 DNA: TGCAGTGCTAGATTTGGCGGGAGTTCGAACACCGGGGAGCTGTTTTTT.

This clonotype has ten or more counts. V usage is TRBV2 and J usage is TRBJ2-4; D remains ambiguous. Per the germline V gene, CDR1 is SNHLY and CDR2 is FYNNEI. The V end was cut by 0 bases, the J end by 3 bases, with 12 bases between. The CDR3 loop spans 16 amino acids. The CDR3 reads CASSEARGVGKNIQYF. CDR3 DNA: TGTGCCAGCAGTGAAGCTAGAGGAGTGGGCAAAAACATTCAGTACTTC.

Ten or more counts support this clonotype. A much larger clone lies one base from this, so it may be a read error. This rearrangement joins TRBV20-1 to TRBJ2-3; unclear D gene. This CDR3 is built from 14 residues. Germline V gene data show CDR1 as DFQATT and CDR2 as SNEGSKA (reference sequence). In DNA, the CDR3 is TGCAGTGCTAGAGTGGGGTTGGGCACAGCTACGCAGTATTTT. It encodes CSARVGLGTATQYF.

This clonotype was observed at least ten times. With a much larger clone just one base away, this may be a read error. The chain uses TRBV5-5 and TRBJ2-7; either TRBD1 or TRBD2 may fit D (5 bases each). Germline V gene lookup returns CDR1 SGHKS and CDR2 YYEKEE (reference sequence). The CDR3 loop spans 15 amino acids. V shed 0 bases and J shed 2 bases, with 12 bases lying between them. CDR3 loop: CASSLGQTTPYEQYF. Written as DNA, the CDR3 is TGTGCCAGCAGCTTGGGACAGACTACGCCCTACGAGCAGTACTTC. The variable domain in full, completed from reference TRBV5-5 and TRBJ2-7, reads DAGVTQSPTHLIKTRGQQVTLRCSPISGHKSVSWYQQVLGQGPQFIFQYYEKEERGRGNFPDRFSARQFPNYSSELNVNALLLGDSALYLCASSLGQTTPYEQYFGPGTRLTVT.

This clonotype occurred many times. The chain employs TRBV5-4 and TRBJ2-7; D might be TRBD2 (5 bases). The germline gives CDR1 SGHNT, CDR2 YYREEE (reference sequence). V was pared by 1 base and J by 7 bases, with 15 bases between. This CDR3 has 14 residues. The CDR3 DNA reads TGTGCCAGCAGCTTGTGGCTAGCACCTAGAGAGCAGTACTTC. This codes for CASSLWLAPREQYF.

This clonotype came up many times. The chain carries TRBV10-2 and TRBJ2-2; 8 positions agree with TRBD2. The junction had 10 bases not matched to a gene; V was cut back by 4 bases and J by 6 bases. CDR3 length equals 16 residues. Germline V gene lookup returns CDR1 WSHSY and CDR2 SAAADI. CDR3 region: CASSGDSGMAAGELFF. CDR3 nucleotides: TGCGCCAGCAGTGGAGATAGCGGGATGGCGGCCGGGGAGCTGTTTTTT.

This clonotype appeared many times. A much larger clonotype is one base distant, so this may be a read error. In nucleotides, the CDR3 is TGTGTCATCAGTGATGGGTCAGCAACTAATGAAAAACTGTTTTTT. This translates into CVISDGSATNEKLFF. V usage is TRBV10-3 and J usage is TRBJ1-4, with D hard to call. The CDR3 is 15 residues long. The germline V gene encodes CDR1 ENHRY and CDR2 SYGVKD.

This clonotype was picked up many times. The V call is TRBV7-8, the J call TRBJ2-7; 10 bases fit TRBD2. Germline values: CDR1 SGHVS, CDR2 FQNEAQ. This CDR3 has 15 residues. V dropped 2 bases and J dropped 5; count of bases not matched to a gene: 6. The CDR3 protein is CASSLSGRAINEQYF. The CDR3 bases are TGTGCCAGCAGCTTAAGCGGGAGGGCAATCAACGAGCAGTACTTC.

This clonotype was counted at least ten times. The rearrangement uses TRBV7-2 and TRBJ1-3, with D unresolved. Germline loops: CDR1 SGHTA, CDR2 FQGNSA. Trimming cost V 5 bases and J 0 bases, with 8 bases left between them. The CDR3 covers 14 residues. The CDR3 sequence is CASSPDSSGNTIYF. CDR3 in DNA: TGTGCCAGCAGCCCCGATTCCTCTGGAAACACCATATATTTT.

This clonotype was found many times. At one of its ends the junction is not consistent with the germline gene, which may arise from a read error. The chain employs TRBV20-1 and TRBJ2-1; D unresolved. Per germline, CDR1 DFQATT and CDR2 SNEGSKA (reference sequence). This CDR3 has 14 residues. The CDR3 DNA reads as TGCAGTGCTAGAGCGGCGCCCTCCAACAATGAGCAGTTCTTC. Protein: CSARAAPSNNEQFF.

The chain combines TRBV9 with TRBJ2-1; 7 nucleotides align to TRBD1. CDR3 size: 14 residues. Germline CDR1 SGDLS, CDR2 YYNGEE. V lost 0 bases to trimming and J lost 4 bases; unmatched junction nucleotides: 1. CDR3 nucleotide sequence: TGTGCCAGCAGCGTAGTGGGACAGTACAATGAGCAGTTCTTC. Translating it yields CASSVVGQYNEQFF. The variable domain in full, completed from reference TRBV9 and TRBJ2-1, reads DSGVTQTPKHLITATGQRVTLRCSPRSGDLSVYWYQQSLDQGLQFLIQYYNGEERAKGNILERFSAQQFPDLHSELNLSSLELGDSALYFCASSVVGQYNEQFFGPGTRLTVL.

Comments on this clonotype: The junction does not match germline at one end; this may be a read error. The CDR3 region has the DNA TGCAGTGCTAGAGATCCGGCGGGTCCGAGTTCCTACGAGCGGTACTTC. Translation gives CSARDPAGPSSYERYF. The chain is built from TRBV20-1 and TRBJ2-7, with D tentatively TRBD2 (5 bases). CDR1 is DFQATT, CDR2 SNEGSKA, per germline (reference sequence). The CDR3 is 16 residues long.

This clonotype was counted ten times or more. CDR3 loop: CASSVTGYNEQFF. DNA of the CDR3: TGTGCCAGCAGCGTGACAGGGTACAATGAGCAGTTCTTC. The J gene is TRBJ2-1, the V gene TRBV6-5, with TRBD1 identical over 7 bases. V shed 6 bases, J shed 4 bases, and the junction held 3 bases outside the gene matches. This CDR3 is built from 13 residues. Germline CDR1 is MNHEY and CDR2 is SVGAGI.